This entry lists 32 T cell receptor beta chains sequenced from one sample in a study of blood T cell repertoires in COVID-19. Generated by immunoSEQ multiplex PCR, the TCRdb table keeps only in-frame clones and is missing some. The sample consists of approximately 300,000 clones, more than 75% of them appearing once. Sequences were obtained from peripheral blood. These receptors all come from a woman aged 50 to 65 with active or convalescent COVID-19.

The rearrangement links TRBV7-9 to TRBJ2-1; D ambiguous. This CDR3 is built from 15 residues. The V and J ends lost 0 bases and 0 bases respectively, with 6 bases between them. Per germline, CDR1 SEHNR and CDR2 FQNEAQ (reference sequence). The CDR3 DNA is TGTGCCAGCAGCTTAGCGCTGAGCTCCTACAATGAGCAGTTCTTC. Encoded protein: CASSLALSSYNEQFF.

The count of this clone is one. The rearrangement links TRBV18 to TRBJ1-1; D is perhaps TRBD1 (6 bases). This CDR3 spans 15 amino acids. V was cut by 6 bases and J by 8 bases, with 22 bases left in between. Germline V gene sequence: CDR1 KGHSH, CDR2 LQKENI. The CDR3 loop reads CASSQGLSRAEEAFF. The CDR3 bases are TGTGCCAGCTCGCAGGGGTTGTCTAGGGCGGAGGAAGCTTTCTTT. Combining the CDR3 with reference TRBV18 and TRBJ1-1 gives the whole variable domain NAGVMQNPRHLVRRRGQEARLRCSPMKGHSHVYWYRQLPEEGLKFMVYLQKENIIDESGMPKERFSAEFPKEGPSILRIQQVVRGDSAAYFCASSQGLSRAEEAFFGQGTRLTVV.

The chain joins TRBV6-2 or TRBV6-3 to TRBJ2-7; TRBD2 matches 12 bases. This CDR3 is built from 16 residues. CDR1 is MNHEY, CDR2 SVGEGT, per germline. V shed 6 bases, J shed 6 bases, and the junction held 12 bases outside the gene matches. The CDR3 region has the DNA TGTGCCAGCAGCTCGACCCTAGCGGGAGGGCCGTCCGAGCAGTACTTC. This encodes CASSSTLAGGPSEQYF.

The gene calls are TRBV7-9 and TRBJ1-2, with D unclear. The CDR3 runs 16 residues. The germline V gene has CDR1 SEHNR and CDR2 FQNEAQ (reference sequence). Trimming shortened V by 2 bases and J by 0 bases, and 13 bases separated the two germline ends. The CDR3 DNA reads TGTGCCAGCAGCTTATTTTCCCGGGAGGCTAACTATGGCTACACCTTC. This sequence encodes CASSLFSREANYGYTF. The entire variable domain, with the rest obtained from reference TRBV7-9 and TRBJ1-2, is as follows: DTGVSQNPRHKITKRGQNVTFRCDPISEHNRLYWYRQTLGQGPEFLTYFQNEAQLEKSRLLSDRFSAERPKGSFSTLEIQRTEQGDSAMYLCASSLFSREANYGYTFGSGTRLTVV.

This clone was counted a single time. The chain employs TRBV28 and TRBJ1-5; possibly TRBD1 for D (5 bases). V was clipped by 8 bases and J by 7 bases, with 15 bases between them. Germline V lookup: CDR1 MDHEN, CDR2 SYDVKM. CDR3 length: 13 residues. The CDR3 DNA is TGTGCCAGCGACAGCGTACGTTACCAGCCCCAGCATTTT. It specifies CASDSVRYQPQHF.

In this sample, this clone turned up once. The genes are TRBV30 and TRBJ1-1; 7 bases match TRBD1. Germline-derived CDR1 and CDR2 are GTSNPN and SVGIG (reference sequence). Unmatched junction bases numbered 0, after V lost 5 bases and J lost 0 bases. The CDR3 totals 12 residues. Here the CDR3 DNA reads TGTGCCTGGGGACAGGTGAACACTGAAGCTTTCTTT. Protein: CAWGQVNTEAFF.

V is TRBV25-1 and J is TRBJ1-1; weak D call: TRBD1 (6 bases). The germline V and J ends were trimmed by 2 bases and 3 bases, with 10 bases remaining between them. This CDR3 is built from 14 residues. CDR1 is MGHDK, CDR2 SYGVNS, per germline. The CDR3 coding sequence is TGTGCCAGCAGTGAAGCGGACAGTTACACTGAAGCTTTCTTT. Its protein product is CASSEADSYTEAFF.

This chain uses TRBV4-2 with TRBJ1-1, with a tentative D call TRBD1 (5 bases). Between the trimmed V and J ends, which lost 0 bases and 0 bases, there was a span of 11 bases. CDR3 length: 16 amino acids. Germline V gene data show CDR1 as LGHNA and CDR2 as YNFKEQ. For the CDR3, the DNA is TGTGCCAGCAGCCAAGATACCACAGGCGTGAACACTGAAGCTTTCTTT. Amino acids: CASSQDTTGVNTEAFF.

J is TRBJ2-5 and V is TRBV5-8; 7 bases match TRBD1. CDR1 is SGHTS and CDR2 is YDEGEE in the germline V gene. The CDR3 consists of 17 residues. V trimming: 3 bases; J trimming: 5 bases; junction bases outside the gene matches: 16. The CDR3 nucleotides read TGTGCCAGCAGCTCACAGGGGATATCGCCGAATTTGGAGACCCAGTACTTC. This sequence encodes CASSSQGISPNLETQYF.

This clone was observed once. CDR3 protein: CASSISGTDNYGYTF. CDR3 bases: TGTGCCAGTAGTATTTCTGGGACAGACAACTATGGCTACACCTTC. The chain recombines TRBV19 with TRBJ1-2, with 7 nucleotides matching TRBD1. V gave up 3 bases and J gave up 2 bases; unmatched junction bases: 6. The CDR3 has 15 residues. Germline lookup yields CDR1 LNHDA and CDR2 SQIVND (reference sequence).

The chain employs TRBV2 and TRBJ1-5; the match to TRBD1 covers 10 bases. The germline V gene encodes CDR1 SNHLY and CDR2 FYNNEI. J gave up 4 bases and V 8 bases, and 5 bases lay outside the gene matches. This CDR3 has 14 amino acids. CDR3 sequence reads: CASRGQGSNQPQHF. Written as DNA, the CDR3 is TGTGCCAGCCGGGGACAGGGGAGTAATCAGCCCCAGCATTTT.

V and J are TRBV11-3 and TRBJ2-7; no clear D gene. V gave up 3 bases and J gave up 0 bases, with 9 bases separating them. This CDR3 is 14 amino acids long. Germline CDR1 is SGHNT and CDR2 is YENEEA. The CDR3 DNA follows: TGTGCCAGCAGCTTGGCGGAATACTCCTACGAGCAGTACTTC. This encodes CASSLAEYSYEQYF.

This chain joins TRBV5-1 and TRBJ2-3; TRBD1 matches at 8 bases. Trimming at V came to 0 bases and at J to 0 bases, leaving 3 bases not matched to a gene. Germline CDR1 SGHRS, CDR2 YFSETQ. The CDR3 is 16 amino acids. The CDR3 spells CASSLVWTGSTDTQYF. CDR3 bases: TGCGCCAGCAGCTTGGTTTGGACAGGGAGCACAGATACGCAGTATTTT.

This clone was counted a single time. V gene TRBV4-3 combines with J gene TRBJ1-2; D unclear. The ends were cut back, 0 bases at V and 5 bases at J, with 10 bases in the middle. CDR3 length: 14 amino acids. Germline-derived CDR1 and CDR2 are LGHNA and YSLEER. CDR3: CASSQDAGKYGYTF. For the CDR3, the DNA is TGCGCCAGCAGCCAAGATGCGGGGAAGTATGGCTACACCTTC.

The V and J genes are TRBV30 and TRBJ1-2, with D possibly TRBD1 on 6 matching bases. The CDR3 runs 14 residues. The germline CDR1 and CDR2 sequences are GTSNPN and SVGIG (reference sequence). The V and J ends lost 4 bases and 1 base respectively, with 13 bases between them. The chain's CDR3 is CAWTKDSNNYGYTF. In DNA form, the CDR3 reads TGTGCCTGGACAAAGGACAGCAATAACTATGGCTACACCTTC.

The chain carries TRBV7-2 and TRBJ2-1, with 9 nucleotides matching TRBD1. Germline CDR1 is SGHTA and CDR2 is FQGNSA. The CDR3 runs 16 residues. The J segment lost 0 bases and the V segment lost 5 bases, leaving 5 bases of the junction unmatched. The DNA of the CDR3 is TGTGCCAGCAGCCGGACAGGGGACTCCTCCTACAATGAGCAGTTCTTC. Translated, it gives CASSRTGDSSYNEQFF.

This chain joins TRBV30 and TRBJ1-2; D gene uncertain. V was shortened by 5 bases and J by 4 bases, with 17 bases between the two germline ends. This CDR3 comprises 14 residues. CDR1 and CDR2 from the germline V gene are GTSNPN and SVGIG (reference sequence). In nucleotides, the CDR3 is TGTGCCTGGGGTCGACCCGGATGGAGCTATGGCTACACCTTC. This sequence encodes CAWGRPGWSYGYTF.

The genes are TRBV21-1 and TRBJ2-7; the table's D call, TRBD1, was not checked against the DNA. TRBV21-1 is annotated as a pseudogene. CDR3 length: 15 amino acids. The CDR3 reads CASSNGDRGLYEQYF. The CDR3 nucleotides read TGTGCCAGCAGCAACGGAGACAGGGGGCTCTACGAGCAGTACTTC.

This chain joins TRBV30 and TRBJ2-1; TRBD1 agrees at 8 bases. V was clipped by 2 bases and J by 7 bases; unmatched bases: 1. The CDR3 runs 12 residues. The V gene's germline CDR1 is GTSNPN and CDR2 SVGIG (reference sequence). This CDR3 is CAWSRQGNEQFF. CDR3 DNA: TGTGCCTGGAGTCGACAGGGGAATGAGCAGTTCTTC.

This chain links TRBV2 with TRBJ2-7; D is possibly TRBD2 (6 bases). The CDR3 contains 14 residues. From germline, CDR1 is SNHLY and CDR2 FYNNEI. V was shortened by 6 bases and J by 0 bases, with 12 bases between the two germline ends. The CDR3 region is CASSRDSSSYEQYF. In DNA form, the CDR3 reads TGTGCCAGCAGCCGGGACTCCAGCTCCTACGAGCAGTACTTC.

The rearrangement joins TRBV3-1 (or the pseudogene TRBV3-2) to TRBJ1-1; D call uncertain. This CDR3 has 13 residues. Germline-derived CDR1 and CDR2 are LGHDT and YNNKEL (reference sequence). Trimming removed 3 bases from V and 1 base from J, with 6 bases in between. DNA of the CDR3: TGTGCCAGCAGCCACAGACAGAACACTGAAGCTTTCTTT. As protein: CASSHRQNTEAFF.

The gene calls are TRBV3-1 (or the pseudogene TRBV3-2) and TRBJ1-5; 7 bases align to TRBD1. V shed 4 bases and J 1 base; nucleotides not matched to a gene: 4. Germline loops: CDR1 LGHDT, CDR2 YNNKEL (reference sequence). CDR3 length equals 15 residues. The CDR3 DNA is TGTGCCAGCAGCCCCCGACAGGGAAGCAATCAGCCCCAGCATTTT. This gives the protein CASSPRQGSNQPQHF.

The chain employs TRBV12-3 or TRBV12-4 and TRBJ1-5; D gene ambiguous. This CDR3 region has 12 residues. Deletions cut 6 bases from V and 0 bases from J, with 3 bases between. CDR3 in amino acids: CASSYSNQPQHF. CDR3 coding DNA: TGTGCCAGCAGCTATAGCAATCAGCCCCAGCATTTT.

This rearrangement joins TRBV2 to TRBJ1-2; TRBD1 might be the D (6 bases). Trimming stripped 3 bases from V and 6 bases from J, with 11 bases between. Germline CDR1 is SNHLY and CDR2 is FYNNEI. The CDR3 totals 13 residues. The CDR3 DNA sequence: TGTGCCAGCAGTGATGGGGGCCTCAATGGCTACACCTTC. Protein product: CASSDGGLNGYTF.

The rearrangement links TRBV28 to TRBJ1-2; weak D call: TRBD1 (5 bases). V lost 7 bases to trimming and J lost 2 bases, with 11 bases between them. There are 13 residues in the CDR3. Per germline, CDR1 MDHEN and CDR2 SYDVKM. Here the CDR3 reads CASKLKGNYGYTF. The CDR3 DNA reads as TGTGCCAGCAAGCTAAAGGGGAACTATGGCTACACCTTC.

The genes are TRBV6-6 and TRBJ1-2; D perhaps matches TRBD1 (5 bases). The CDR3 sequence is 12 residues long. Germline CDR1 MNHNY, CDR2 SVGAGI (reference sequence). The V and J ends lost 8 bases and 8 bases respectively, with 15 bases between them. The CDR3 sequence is CASRGESGGYTF. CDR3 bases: TGTGCCAGCCGAGGAGAGTCAGGGGGCTACACCTTC.

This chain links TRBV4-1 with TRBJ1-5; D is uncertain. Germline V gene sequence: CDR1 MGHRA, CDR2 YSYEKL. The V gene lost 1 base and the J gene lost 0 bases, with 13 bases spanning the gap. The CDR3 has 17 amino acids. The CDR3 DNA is TGCGCCAGCAGCCAAGTGGTACTCATCCATAGCAATCAGCCCCAGCATTTT. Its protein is CASSQVVLIHSNQPQHF.

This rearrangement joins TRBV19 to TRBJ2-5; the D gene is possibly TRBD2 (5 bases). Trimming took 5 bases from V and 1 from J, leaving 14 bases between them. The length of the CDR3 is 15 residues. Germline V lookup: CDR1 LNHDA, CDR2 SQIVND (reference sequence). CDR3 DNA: TGTGCCAGTAGTGCCTTTCGGGGAACCCAAGAGACCCAGTACTTC. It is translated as CASSAFRGTQETQYF.

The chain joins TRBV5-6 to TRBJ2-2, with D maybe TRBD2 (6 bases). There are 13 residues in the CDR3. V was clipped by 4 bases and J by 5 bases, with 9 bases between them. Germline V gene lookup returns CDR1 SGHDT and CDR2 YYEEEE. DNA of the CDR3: TGTGCCAGCAGCGCACGGGGGACCGGGGAGCTGTTTTTT. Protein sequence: CASSARGTGELFF.

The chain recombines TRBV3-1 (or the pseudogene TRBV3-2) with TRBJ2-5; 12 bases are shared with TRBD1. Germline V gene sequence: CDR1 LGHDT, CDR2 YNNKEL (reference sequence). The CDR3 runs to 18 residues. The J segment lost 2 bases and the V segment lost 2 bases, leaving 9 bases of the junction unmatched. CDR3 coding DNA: TGTGCCAGCAGCCAACCTGGGACAGGGGGCACGGGACAAGAGACCCAGTACTTC. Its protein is CASSQPGTGGTGQETQYF.

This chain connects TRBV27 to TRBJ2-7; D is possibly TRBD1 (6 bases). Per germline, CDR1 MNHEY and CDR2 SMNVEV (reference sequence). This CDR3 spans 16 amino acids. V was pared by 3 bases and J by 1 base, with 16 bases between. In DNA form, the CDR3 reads TGTGCCAGCAGTTTGATCCAACAGGGCCCATCCTACGAGCAGTACTTC. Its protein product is CASSLIQQGPSYEQYF.

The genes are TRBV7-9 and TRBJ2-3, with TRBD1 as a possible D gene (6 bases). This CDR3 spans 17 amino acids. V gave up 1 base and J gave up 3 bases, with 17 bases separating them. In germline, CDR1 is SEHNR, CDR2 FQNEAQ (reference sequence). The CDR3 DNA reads TGTGCCAGCAGCTTAGGTGCCGGGACAATGGCGACAGATACGCAGTATTTT. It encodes CASSLGAGTMATDTQYF. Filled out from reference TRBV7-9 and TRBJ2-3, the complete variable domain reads DTGVSQNPRHKITKRGQNVTFRCDPISEHNRLYWYRQTLGQGPEFLTYFQNEAQLEKSRLLSDRFSAERPKGSFSTLEIQRTEQGDSAMYLCASSLGAGTMATDTQYFGPGTRLTVL.